These T cell receptor beta chains were read from a single sample in a study of beta chain features in type 1 diabetes. Clones were sequenced by immunoSEQ multiplex PCR, and TCRdb holds only the in-frame ones, with some missing. The sample contains hundreds of thousands of clones, roughly 13% of which appear only once. Sequenced: naive CD4+ T cells from blood. The receptors shown here come from a man aged 30 to 45 with type 1 diabetes. Each CDR3 is given with its conserved first and last residue. Fields, in order: D gene, CDR3 length, J gene, V gene, clone size, CDR3 protein, CDR3 DNA. D genes are given only for firm matches. Only some rows state a clone size, as once, few, many or a class for expanded clones.

D gene: TRBD2
CDR3 length: 15
J gene: TRBJ2-1
V gene: TRBV9
clone size: few
CDR3 protein: CASSSQIAGDYEQFF
CDR3 DNA: TGTGCCAGCAGCTCCCAAATAGCGGGAGACTATGAGCAGTTCTTC

D gene: TRBD2
CDR3 length: 16
J gene: TRBJ2-7
V gene: TRBV6-5
clone size: few
CDR3 protein: CASSYSIRAGLDEQYF
CDR3 DNA: TGTGCCAGCAGTTACTCGATTCGAGCGGGACTCGACGAGCAGTACTTC

D gene: .
CDR3 length: 19
J gene: TRBJ2-5
V gene: TRBV4-1
clone size: .
CDR3 protein: CASSRASRGVGAGQETQYF
CDR3 DNA: TGCGCCAGCAGCCGCGCCTCCCGGGGAGTGGGGGCAGGCCAAGAGACCCAGTACTTC

D gene: .
CDR3 length: 13
J gene: TRBJ2-6
V gene: TRBV27
clone size: .
CDR3 protein: CASSLSGANVLTF
CDR3 DNA: TGTGCCAGCAGCCTTAGCGGGGCCAACGTCCTGACTTTC

D gene: TRBD2
CDR3 length: 16
J gene: TRBJ2-1
V gene: TRBV18
clone size: few
CDR3 protein: CASSPRGLAQYNEQFF
CDR3 DNA: TGTGCCAGCTCACCACGGGGACTAGCCCAGTACAATGAGCAGTTCTTC

D gene: .
CDR3 length: 15
J gene: TRBJ2-5
V gene: TRBV6-5
clone size: .
CDR3 protein: CASSYSRHPQETQYF
CDR3 DNA: TGTGCCAGCAGTTACTCGCGGCATCCACAAGAGACCCAGTACTTC

D gene: TRBD2
CDR3 length: 15
J gene: TRBJ2-1
V gene: TRBV9
clone size: .
CDR3 protein: CASSVGLAGYNEQFF
CDR3 DNA: TGTGCCAGCAGCGTAGGGCTAGCGGGGTACAATGAGCAGTTCTTC

D gene: .
CDR3 length: 16
J gene: TRBJ1-5
V gene: TRBV4-1
clone size: .
CDR3 protein: CASSQAPLGAGQPQHF
CDR3 DNA: TGCGCCAGCAGCCAAGCCCCGTTAGGGGCCGGGCAGCCCCAGCATTTT

D gene: TRBD1
CDR3 length: 12
J gene: TRBJ2-5
V gene: TRBV29-1
clone size: .
CDR3 protein: CSTRGQQETQYF
CDR3 DNA: TGCAGCACTAGGGGACAGCAAGAGACCCAGTACTTC

D gene: .
CDR3 length: 11
J gene: TRBJ2-7
V gene: TRBV10-3
clone size: few
CDR3 protein: CAISGSGEQYF
CDR3 DNA: TGTGCCATCAGCGGGAGTGGCGAGCAGTACTTC

D gene: TRBD2
CDR3 length: 13
J gene: TRBJ2-7
V gene: TRBV7-2
clone size: .
CDR3 protein: CASSQGGGNEQYF
CDR3 DNA: TGTGCCAGCAGCCAGGGCGGGGGGAACGAGCAGTACTTC

D gene: TRBD2
CDR3 length: 18
J gene: TRBJ2-5
V gene: TRBV4-1
clone size: .
CDR3 protein: CASSQDLTSGRYQETQYF
CDR3 DNA: TGCGCCAGCAGCCAAGATCTAACTAGCGGGAGGTACCAAGAGACCCAGTACTTC

D gene: TRBD2
CDR3 length: 16
J gene: TRBJ2-2
V gene: TRBV14
clone size: few
CDR3 protein: CASSQHPGLGSGELFF
CDR3 DNA: TGTGCCAGCAGCCAGCACCCGGGACTAGGGAGCGGGGAGCTGTTTTTT

D gene: TRBD1
CDR3 length: 17
J gene: TRBJ2-2
V gene: TRBV7-9
clone size: .
CDR3 protein: CASSPGQGALSTGELFF
CDR3 DNA: TGTGCCAGCAGCCCGGGACAGGGGGCTTTGAGCACCGGGGAGCTGTTTTTT

D gene: .
CDR3 length: 15
J gene: TRBJ1-5
V gene: TRBV19
clone size: few
CDR3 protein: CASSMDSTINQPQHF
CDR3 DNA: TGTGCCAGTAGTATGGACAGTACGATCAATCAGCCCCAGCATTTT

D gene: .
CDR3 length: 14
J gene: TRBJ2-5
V gene: TRBV6-5
clone size: few
CDR3 protein: CASSYSTRQETQYF
CDR3 DNA: TGTGCCAGCAGTTACTCGACTAGACAAGAGACCCAGTACTTC

D gene: .
CDR3 length: 16
J gene: TRBJ2-6
V gene: TRBV2
clone size: .
CDR3 protein: CASSEHRVSGANVLTF
CDR3 DNA: TGTGCCAGCAGTGAGCACAGGGTATCGGGGGCCAACGTCCTGACTTTC

D gene: TRBD2
CDR3 length: 19
J gene: TRBJ2-1
V gene: TRBV2
clone size: .
CDR3 protein: CASRVLRVTVAGDHNEQFF
CDR3 DNA: TGTGCCAGCAGAGTCCTCCGGGTGACGGTAGCGGGAGACCACAATGAGCAGTTCTTC

D gene: TRBD2
CDR3 length: 14
J gene: TRBJ2-5
V gene: TRBV6-5
clone size: .
CDR3 protein: CATSLWGGPETQYF
CDR3 DNA: TGTGCCACCTCACTGTGGGGAGGGCCGGAGACCCAGTACTTC

D gene: .
CDR3 length: 12
J gene: TRBJ2-7
V gene: TRBV29-1
clone size: .
CDR3 protein: CSVEDHPSGRYF
CDR3 DNA: TGCAGCGTTGAAGATCACCCATCTGGGCGGTACTTC

D gene: .
CDR3 length: 15
J gene: TRBJ1-5
V gene: TRBV7-9
clone size: few
CDR3 protein: CASSSTGRGYQPQHF
CDR3 DNA: TGTGCCAGCAGCAGCACGGGTCGAGGGTATCAGCCCCAGCATTTT

D gene: .
CDR3 length: 14
J gene: TRBJ1-1
V gene: TRBV27
clone size: .
CDR3 protein: CASSEESSRTEAFF
CDR3 DNA: TGTGCCAGCAGTGAGGAGTCGTCGCGGACTGAAGCTTTCTTT

D gene: .
CDR3 length: 13
J gene: TRBJ1-5
V gene: TRBV6-6
clone size: .
CDR3 protein: CASSYSNGQPQHF
CDR3 DNA: TGTGCCAGCAGTTACTCGAACGGTCAGCCCCAGCATTTT

D gene: TRBD1
CDR3 length: 15
J gene: TRBJ1-5
V gene: TRBV11-2
clone size: few
CDR3 protein: CASSLDRGSNQPQHF
CDR3 DNA: TGTGCCAGCAGCCTGGACAGGGGTAGCAATCAGCCCCAGCATTTT

D gene: .
CDR3 length: 14
J gene: TRBJ2-7
V gene: TRBV2
clone size: few
CDR3 protein: CASSEQGRLYEQYF
CDR3 DNA: TGTGCCAGCAGTGAACAGGGCCGTCTTTACGAGCAGTACTTC

D gene: .
CDR3 length: 14
J gene: TRBJ2-7
V gene: TRBV7-9
clone size: few
CDR3 protein: CASSLSRGSYEQYF
CDR3 DNA: TGTGCCAGCTCCCTATCCCGGGGCTCCTACGAGCAGTACTTC

D gene: .
CDR3 length: 15
J gene: TRBJ1-1
V gene: TRBV7-2
clone size: few
CDR3 protein: CASSLGLGRNTEAFF
CDR3 DNA: TGTGCCAGCAGCTTAGGGCTGGGCAGGAACACTGAAGCTTTCTTT

D gene: .
CDR3 length: 14
J gene: TRBJ1-2
V gene: TRBV5-6
clone size: .
CDR3 protein: CASSQAGTSYGYTF
CDR3 DNA: TGTGCCAGCAGTCAAGCCGGGACATCTTATGGCTACACCTTC

D gene: TRBD2
CDR3 length: 15
J gene: TRBJ2-5
V gene: TRBV30
clone size: .
CDR3 protein: CAWEDAGGPQETQYF
CDR3 DNA: TGTGCCTGGGAAGACGCGGGAGGGCCTCAAGAGACCCAGTACTTC

D gene: .
CDR3 length: 15
J gene: TRBJ2-1
V gene: TRBV4-2
clone size: few
CDR3 protein: CASSQVASENNEQFF
CDR3 DNA: TGTGCCAGCAGCCAAGTGGCTAGCGAGAACAATGAGCAGTTCTTC

D gene: .
CDR3 length: 13
J gene: TRBJ2-3
V gene: TRBV6-1
clone size: few
CDR3 protein: CASSESGTDTQYF
CDR3 DNA: TGTGCCAGCAGTGAATCCGGCACAGATACGCAGTATTTT

D gene: .
CDR3 length: 16
J gene: TRBJ1-1
V gene: TRBV19
clone size: .
CDR3 protein: CASSMTPLDRNTEAFF
CDR3 DNA: TGTGCCAGTAGTATGACCCCCTTGGACAGGAACACTGAAGCTTTCTTT

D gene: .
CDR3 length: 16
J gene: TRBJ2-7
V gene: TRBV6-5
clone size: .
CDR3 protein: CASSYSVGGSSYEQYF
CDR3 DNA: TGTGCCAGCAGTTACTCTGTGGGGGGTAGCTCCTACGAGCAGTACTTC

D gene: .
CDR3 length: 15
J gene: TRBJ2-1
V gene: TRBV5-4
clone size: few
CDR3 protein: CASSYGQLVYNEQFF
CDR3 DNA: TGTGCCAGCAGCTACGGACAGCTCGTTTACAATGAGCAGTTCTTC

D gene: .
CDR3 length: 16
J gene: TRBJ2-1
V gene: TRBV5-1
clone size: few
CDR3 protein: CASSLSSGSSYNEQFF
CDR3 DNA: TGCGCCAGCAGCTTGTCTTCGGGGAGCTCCTACAATGAGCAGTTCTTC

D gene: TRBD1
CDR3 length: 14
J gene: TRBJ2-7
V gene: TRBV5-4
clone size: few
CDR3 protein: CASSRTGGGDEQYF
CDR3 DNA: TGTGCCAGCAGCCGGACAGGGGGCGGGGACGAGCAGTACTTC